The text below deals with one TCR beta chain. What antigen it recognizes has not been identified. No much larger clonotype is one base removed from it; base qualities were not supplied. Collaborating institutions collected whole blood in K2EDTA tubes following their own protocols. For TCRbeta analysis, collaborator samples were shipped as frozen whole blood, as isolated PBMCs, or as DNA extracted from either sample type. TCRbeta CDR3 regions were amplified from genomic DNA using the immunoSEQ Assay, a bias-controlled multiplex PCR. Per the original workflow: The number of nucleated cells in each sample was estimated from the amplification of reference gene primers within the assay. To quantify the absolute abundance of each unique TCRbeta CDR3 rearrangement, sequence reads were collapsed and filtered. For each sample, productive Simpson clonality was calculated as the square root of Simpson's diversity index across productive rearrangements. The clones in this table, taken by TCRdb from immuneACCESS, are in-frame only. Not every clone is retained; where verified, under half of the shortfall comes from an unresolved V gene, and the cause of the rest is unknown. V and J calls and clone size follow that table, whereas D and trimming were derived from the DNA. This sample is represented by around 300,000 clones; about nine tenths of them were singletons. The top ten clonotypes cover 3.7% of the sample.

The record originates from a study of blood T cell repertoires in COVID-19 (dated by TCRdb to about 2020). Regarding the research as a whole: Samples from collaborators originated in the United States, Italy and Spain and spanned both the acute and convalescent phases of COVID-19. The material from the prospective study consisted of cDNA or gDNA derived from T cells, B-cell-depleted T cells, or PBMCs. Subjects who had been exposed to COVID-19, were actively infected with it, or had recovered from it provided the deeply sampled blood TCRbeta repertoires that made up the dataset. The repertoires were released in a freely available public database intended as a resource for research on the immune response to SARS-CoV-2. Samples were obtained from the ongoing ImmuneRACE study (first 160 participants) and from roughly 1,300 subjects provided by 6 global collaborators. Nearly every sample came with metadata listing a de-identified subject ID, COVID-19 status, age in years and sex. HLA class I and class II types, where available, came from metadata supplied by the sample provider rather than from assay-based typing.

Results and caveats for the whole study, not just this receptor: The quantity of clinical and demographic metadata differed by source and by participant and was supplied without curation.

The junction shows trimming of 4 bases on V and 2 bases on J, and the gene matches do not reach 6 bases of it. CDR1 SGHKS and CDR2 YYEKEE were looked up in the germline V gene (reference sequence). From the cysteine up to the phenylalanine, the CDR3 has a length of 15 residues. CDR3 DNA only is kept here, 45 bases in frame from base 1. Sequencing was carried out using peripheral blood. The sequence was obtained from a woman aged 40 to 50 with acute or convalescent COVID-19. The V and J segments used are TRBV5-5 and TRBJ1-2, and TRBD1 aligns with 9 junction nucleotides. The DNA is as follows: TGTGCCAGCAGCCGGGACAGGGCTCGGAACTATGGCTACACCTTC. Translation gives CASSRDRARNYGYTF.